The present T cell receptor beta chain was sequenced within a study of T cell responses to AZD1222 COVID-19 vaccine. Findings of the study overall: It should be noted that donors were predominantly white British and more often female, and clonal diversity was possibly underestimated. Nearly half of spike-specific TCRs reportedly go after variant regions that carry no mutations. Repertoires were obtained only post-peak T cell response.

About this clone itself: Its antigen is as yet unknown.

Losses at the gene ends were 3 bases for V and 5 bases for J; bases not matched to a gene: 0. The CDR3 has 13 residues. Germline lookup yields CDR1 LNHNV and CDR2 YYDKDF (reference sequence). Sequenced by immunoSEQ multiplex PCR; TCRdb stores in-frame clones only, minus some. The profile covers some 150,000 clones, with approximately 90% appearing a single time and roughly 6.9% taken by the ten largest. The sample consisted of peripheral blood, taken after recovery from COVID-19. The TCR was taken from an adult who had recovered from COVID-19. The chain recombines TRBV15 with TRBJ1-5, with 8 nucleotides matching TRBD1. CDR3 protein: CATSRDRDQPQHF. The CDR3 DNA reads as TGTGCCACCAGCAGGGACAGGGATCAGCCCCAGCATTTT.